Following are 18 T cell receptor beta chains from one sample sequenced in a study of OX40 agonist ivuxolimab in advanced cancers. Repertoires were generated with immunoSEQ multiplex PCR, while TCRdb's copy carries only in-frame clones and drops some. This table has tens of thousands of clones, around 90% appearing once. Material: CD4+ or CD8+ T cells sorted from blood, obtained in a trial of the OX40 agonist ivuxolimab. These receptors all stem from an adult with an advanced solid tumor such as melanoma, head and neck, liver or kidney cancer.

The chain is built from TRBV6-1 and TRBJ2-7; tentative D call: TRBD1 (6 bases). V lost 5 bases to trimming and J lost 7 bases, with 9 bases between them. CDR3 length: 11 amino acids. CDR1 is MNHNS and CDR2 is SASEGT in the germline V gene. The CDR3 here is CASSRTAEQYF. DNA for the CDR3: TGTGCCAGCAGTAGGACAGCGGAGCAGTACTTC.

This clone was seen a single time. J is TRBJ1-2 and V is TRBV29-1; D is unresolved. Germline CDR1 is SQVTM and CDR2 is ANQGSEA. Trimming cost V 4 bases and J 6 bases, with 6 bases left between them. The CDR3 consists of 10 residues. The CDR3 nucleotides read TGCAGCGTTGTGCAGGATGGCTACACCTTC. Its translation is CSVVQDGYTF.

This clone was detected only a few times. The chain joins TRBV6-5 to TRBJ2-4; D possibly uses TRBD1 or TRBD2 (5 bases each). The CDR3 runs to 11 residues. Germline values: CDR1 MNHEY, CDR2 SVGAGI. The germline V and J ends were trimmed by 6 bases and 6 bases, with 6 bases remaining between them. CDR3 amino acids: CASRGTNIQYF. The DNA for the CDR3 is TGTGCCAGCAGGGGGACAAACATTCAGTACTTC.

A few counts support this clone. The chain joins TRBV18 to TRBJ1-1, with D possibly matching TRBD1 (5 bases). The V gene lost 4 bases and the J gene lost 1 base, with 16 bases spanning the gap. Germline V gene lookup returns CDR1 KGHSH and CDR2 LQKENI. The CDR3 has 16 residues. This CDR3 is CASSRGLEAGNTEAFF. The CDR3 DNA is TGTGCCAGCTCACGGGGGTTGGAGGCGGGGAACACTGAAGCTTTCTTT.

The V and J genes are TRBV10-3 and TRBJ2-5; TRBD2 matches 13 bases. Germline CDR1 is ENHRY and CDR2 is SYGVKD. Germline trimming cut 10 bases from V and 4 bases from J; bases unmatched to any gene: 9. The CDR3 contains 15 residues. The CDR3 reads CASSGLAGVGETQYF. The CDR3 nucleotides read TGTGCCAGCAGCGGACTAGCGGGAGTAGGAGAGACCCAGTACTTC.

The V call is TRBV7-9, the J call TRBJ2-7, with no clear D. Germline V gene data show CDR1 as SEHNR and CDR2 as FQNEAQ (reference sequence). Trimming took off 8 bases at V and 3 bases at J, with 5 bases between the two ends. The CDR3 covers 10 residues. CDR3 protein: CASGYYEQYF. As DNA, the CDR3 is TGTGCCAGCGGATACTACGAGCAGTACTTC.

The J gene is TRBJ1-4, the V gene TRBV18; D unresolved. The germline V gene encodes CDR1 KGHSH and CDR2 LQKENI. V gave up 3 bases and J gave up 6 bases, with 8 bases separating them. This CDR3 contains 13 residues. The CDR3 reads CASSPLGYEKLFF. CDR3 DNA: TGTGCCAGCTCACCCTTGGGATATGAAAAACTGTTTTTT.

For the CDR3, the DNA is TGTGCCAGCTCACTGCGCGCAGGGGGTCCTCAGCCCCAGCATTTT. This sequence encodes CASSLRAGGPQPQHF. This chain connects TRBV18 to TRBJ1-5, with 7 bases that match TRBD1. The CDR3 has 15 amino acids. The germline gives CDR1 KGHSH, CDR2 LQKENI. With 4 bases clipped from V and 6 bases from J, the junction kept 9 bases outside the gene matches. The full variable domain, rest sourced from reference TRBV18 and TRBJ1-5, is NAGVMQNPRHLVRRRGQEARLRCSPMKGHSHVYWYRQLPEEGLKFMVYLQKENIIDESGMPKERFSAEFPKEGPSILRIQQVVRGDSAAYFCASSLRAGGPQPQHFGDGTRLSIL.

The V call is TRBV19, the J call TRBJ2-1; 14 positions agree with TRBD2. Trimming at V came to 6 bases and at J to 7 bases, leaving 5 bases not matched to a gene. Germline V gene sequence: CDR1 LNHDA, CDR2 SQIVND (reference sequence). This CDR3 has 15 residues. The CDR3 DNA is TGTGCCAGTAGGACCGGGACTAGCGGGAGTAATGAGCAGTTCTTC. It codes for CASRTGTSGSNEQFF.

The chain links TRBV5-1 to TRBJ1-4, with TRBD1 matching over 7 bases. The CDR3 runs 13 residues. V was pared by 5 bases and J by 11 bases, with 9 bases of the junction left unmatched. The germline V gene has CDR1 SGHRS and CDR2 YFSETQ. The CDR3 here is CASSRDRGGKLFF. For the CDR3, the DNA is TGCGCCAGCAGTCGGGACAGAGGAGGGAAACTGTTTTTT.

As for this clone: Other DNA variants within this sample encode the same CDR3. The chain carries TRBV7-2 and TRBJ2-1; D remains unclear. V lost 1 base and J 4 bases, leaving 8 bases between the germline ends. CDR3 size: 14 residues. Per the germline V gene, CDR1 is SGHTA and CDR2 is FQGNSA. For the CDR3, the DNA is TGTGCCAGCAGCTTAGTAGGTAGTTACAATGAGCAGTTCTTC. Protein sequence: CASSLVGSYNEQFF.

V is TRBV6-6 and J is TRBJ1-2; a possible D gene is TRBD1 (5 bases). This CDR3 region has 14 residues. V shed 4 bases and J shed 5 bases, with 14 bases lying between them. From germline, CDR1 is MNHNY and CDR2 SVGAGI (reference sequence). In nucleotides, the CDR3 is TGTGCCAGCAGTTCTACCCAAGGGGCATATGGCTACACCTTC. It encodes CASSSTQGAYGYTF.

CDR3 in amino acids: CAWSVSPGQAYTF. The DNA of the CDR3 is TGTGCCTGGAGTGTTTCCCCGGGACAGGCCTACACCTTC. The chain couples TRBV30 to TRBJ1-2; 8 bases map to TRBD1. Germline CDR1 reads GTSNPN; CDR2 reads SVGIG (reference sequence). The CDR3 runs 13 residues. Germline trimming cut 0 bases from V and 10 bases from J; bases unmatched to any gene: 7. Combining the CDR3 with reference TRBV30 and TRBJ1-2 gives the whole variable domain SQTIHQWPATLVQPVGSPLSLECTVEGTSNPNLYWYRQAAGRGLQLLFYSVGIGQISSEVPQNLSASRPQDRQFILSSKKLLLSDSGFYLCAWSVSPGQAYTFGSGTRLTVV.

The chain joins TRBV19 to TRBJ1-1; the D is unclear. Per germline, CDR1 LNHDA and CDR2 SQIVND (reference sequence). V lost 5 bases, J lost 11 bases, and 21 bases lay in between. The CDR3 runs to 14 residues. CDR3 DNA: TGTGCCAGTAGTGTAACAGCTCTCCCAGTCGGGGCTTTCTTT. This encodes CASSVTALPVGAFF. The variable domain in full, completed from reference TRBV19 and TRBJ1-1, reads DGGITQSPKYLFRKEGQNVTLSCEQNLNHDAMYWYRQDPGQGLRLIYYSQIVNDFQKGDIAEGYSVSREKKESFPLTVTSAQKNPTAFYLCASSVTALPVGAFFGQGTRLTVV.

The V gene is TRBV6-1, the J gene TRBJ1-1; D uncertain. Trimming left V 6 bases short and J 5 bases short, with 13 bases between. Germline V gene lookup returns CDR1 MNHNS and CDR2 SASEGT. This CDR3 has 13 residues. The CDR3, as DNA: TGTGCCAGCAGAACGGAAATATGGACTGAAGCTTTCTTT. As protein: CASRTEIWTEAFF.

This rearrangement joins TRBV15 to TRBJ1-2; D ambiguous. The CDR3 totals 13 residues. CDR1 is LNHNV and CDR2 is YYDKDF in the germline V gene (reference sequence). Trimming left V 1 base short and J 7 bases short, with 10 bases between. The CDR3 DNA sequence: TGTGCCACCAGCAGAGCTGGTTTTGGTGGCTACACCTTC. It yields the protein CATSRAGFGGYTF.

The J gene is TRBJ1-1, the V gene TRBV2, with 8 bases lining up with TRBD1. Germline trimming cut 10 bases from V and 5 bases from J; bases unmatched to any gene: 6. The CDR3 is 12 amino acids. Germline loops: CDR1 SNHLY, CDR2 FYNNEI. Written as DNA, the CDR3 is TGTGCCACCCAGGGGGCTCGAACTGAAGCTTTCTTT. Its protein product is CATQGARTEAFF.

The chain is built from TRBV6-1 and TRBJ2-5, with unresolved D. The DNA matches TRBJ2-7 better at its end, which makes the J call doubtful. Looked up from germline, CDR1 is MNHNS and CDR2 is SASEGT. This CDR3 is built from 12 residues. The chain's CDR3 is CASSVAKYEQYF. CDR3 coding DNA: TGTGCCAGCAGCGTAGCCAAATACGAGCAGTACTTC.